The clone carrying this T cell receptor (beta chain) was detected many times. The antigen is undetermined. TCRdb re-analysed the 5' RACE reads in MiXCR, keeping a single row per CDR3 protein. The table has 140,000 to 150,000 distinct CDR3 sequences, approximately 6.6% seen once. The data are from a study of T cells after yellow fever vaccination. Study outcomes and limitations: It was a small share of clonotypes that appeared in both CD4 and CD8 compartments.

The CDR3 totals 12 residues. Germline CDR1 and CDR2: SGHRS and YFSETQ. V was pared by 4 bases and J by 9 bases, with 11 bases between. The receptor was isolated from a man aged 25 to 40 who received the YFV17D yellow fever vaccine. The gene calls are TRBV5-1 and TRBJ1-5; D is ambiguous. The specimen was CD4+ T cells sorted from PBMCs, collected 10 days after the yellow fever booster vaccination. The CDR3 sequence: CASSPDRGPQHF. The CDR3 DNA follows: TGCGCCAGCAGCCCCGACCGGGGGCCCCAGCATTTT.